What follows describes a single T cell receptor beta chain. Its specificity is unknown. Libraries were prepared by immunoSEQ multiplex PCR; TCRdb keeps only in-frame clonotypes and omits some of them. The sample yields approximately 70,000 clones, 86% seen once. This record comes from a study of OX40 agonist ivuxolimab in advanced cancers. Study-level points and caveats: Mean expanded clone counts were higher in CD8+ than CD4+ T cells.

V was clipped by 4 bases and J by 0 bases; unmatched bases: 7. Germline-derived CDR1 and CDR2 are SGHTA and FQGTGA. CDR3 length: 19 amino acids. Sample: CD4+ or CD8+ T cells sorted from blood, taken in a trial of the OX40 agonist ivuxolimab. The chain combines TRBV7-3 with TRBJ2-1; 15 bases match TRBD2. The TCR was taken from an adult with an advanced solid tumor such as melanoma, head and neck, liver or kidney cancer. The CDR3 sequence is CASSSGLAGGLPSYNEQFF. The CDR3 DNA sequence: TGTGCCAGCAGCTCGGGACTAGCGGGAGGCCTACCCTCCTACAATGAGCAGTTCTTC.